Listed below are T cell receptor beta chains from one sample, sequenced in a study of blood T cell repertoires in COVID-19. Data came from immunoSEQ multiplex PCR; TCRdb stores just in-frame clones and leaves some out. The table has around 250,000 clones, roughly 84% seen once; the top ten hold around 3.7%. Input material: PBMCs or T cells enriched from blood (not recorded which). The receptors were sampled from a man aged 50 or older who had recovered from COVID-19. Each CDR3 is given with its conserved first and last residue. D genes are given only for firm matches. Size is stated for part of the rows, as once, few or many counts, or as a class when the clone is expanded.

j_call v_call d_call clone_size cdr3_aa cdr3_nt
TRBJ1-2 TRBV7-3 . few CASSPTPTSGYTF TGTGCCAGCAGCCCGACACCAACAAGCGGCTACACCTTC
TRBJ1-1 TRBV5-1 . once CASTPRRGPNTEAFF TGCGCCAGCACCCCGCGGAGGGGACCGAACACTGAAGCTTTCTTT
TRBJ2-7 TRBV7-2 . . CASSLVTDFSYEQYF TGTGCCAGCAGCTTAGTAACTGATTTCTCCTACGAGCAGTACTTC
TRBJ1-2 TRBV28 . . CASRVDYGYTF TGTGCCAGCAGGGTAGACTATGGCTACACCTTC
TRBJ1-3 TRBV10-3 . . CAIHGGTLSGNTIYF TGTGCCATCCACGGGGGGACACTCTCTGGAAACACCATATATTTT
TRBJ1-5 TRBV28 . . CASSPGQWARYQPQHF TGTGCCAGCAGTCCTGGACAATGGGCTAGGTATCAGCCCCAGCATTTT
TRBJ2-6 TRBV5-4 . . CASSFDPSGFGANVLTF TGTGCCAGCAGCTTCGACCCTAGTGGGTTCGGGGCCAACGTCCTGACTTTC
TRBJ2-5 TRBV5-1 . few CASSLGAGAQETQYF TGCGCCAGCAGCTTGGGGGCGGGGGCGCAAGAGACCCAGTACTTC
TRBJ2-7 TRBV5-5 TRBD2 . CASSRGGTGYEQYF TGTGCCAGCAGCCGGGGGGGCACGGGCTACGAGCAGTACTTC
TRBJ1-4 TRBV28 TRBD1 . CASSLYAGTGNEKLFF TGTGCCAGCAGTTTATATGCCGGGACAGGTAATGAAAAACTGTTTTTT
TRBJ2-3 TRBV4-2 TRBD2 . CASSQEPGLPIDTQYF TGTGCCAGCAGCCAAGAACCGGGACTACCTATCGATACGCAGTATTTT
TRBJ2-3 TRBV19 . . CASSLSGETQYF TGTGCCAGTAGTTTATCAGGCGAGACGCAGTATTTT
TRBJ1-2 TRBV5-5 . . CASSPWAGDGYTF TGTGCCAGCAGCCCTTGGGCCGGGGATGGCTACACCTTC
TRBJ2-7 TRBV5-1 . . CASSLAGVGSYEQYF TGCGCCAGCAGCTTGGCGGGAGTCGGGTCCTACGAGCAGTACTTC
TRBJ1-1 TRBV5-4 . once CASSFDDYPNTEAFF TGTGCCAGCAGCTTTGATGACTACCCGAACACTGAAGCTTTCTTT
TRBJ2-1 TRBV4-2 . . CASSQDSGALSYNEQFF TGTGCCAGCAGCCAAGATTCCGGAGCTTTATCCTACAATGAGCAGTTCTTC
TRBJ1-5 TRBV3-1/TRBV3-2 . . CASSRKHRESNQPQHF TGTGCCAGCAGCCGGAAACACAGGGAGAGCAATCAGCCCCAGCATTTT
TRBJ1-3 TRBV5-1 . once CASSLVQGNVGGNTIYF TGCGCCAGCAGCTTGGTACAGGGAAATGTCGGTGGAAACACCATATATTTT
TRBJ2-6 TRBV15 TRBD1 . CATSRPLGQGSGANVLTF TGTGCCACCAGCAGACCCCTAGGACAGGGTTCTGGGGCCAACGTCCTGACTTTC
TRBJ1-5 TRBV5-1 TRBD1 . CASSRGQGVNQPQHF TGCGCCAGCAGCCGGGGACAGGGAGTCAATCAGCCCCAGCATTTT
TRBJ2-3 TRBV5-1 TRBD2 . CASSSSSGAYTDTQYF TGCGCCAGCAGCTCTTCTAGCGGGGCCTACACAGATACGCAGTATTTT
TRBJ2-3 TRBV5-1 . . CASSLDRNTDTQYF TGCGCCAGCAGCTTGGACAGGAACACAGATACGCAGTATTTT
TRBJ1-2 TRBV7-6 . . CASSPDYSDSVGSGYTF TGTGCCAGCAGCCCCGATTACTCCGACAGCGTGGGGTCAGGCTACACCTTC
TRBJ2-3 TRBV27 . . CASSLMAGANTDTQYF TGTGCCAGCAGCCTGATGGCAGGGGCGAATACAGATACGCAGTATTTT
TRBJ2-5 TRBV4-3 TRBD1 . CASSLGQGEETQYF TGCGCCAGCAGCCTAGGACAGGGTGAAGAGACCCAGTACTTC
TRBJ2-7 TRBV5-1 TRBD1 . CASSIRDRGNEQYF TGCGCCAGCAGCATCCGGGACAGGGGAAACGAGCAGTACTTC
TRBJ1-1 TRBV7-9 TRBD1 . CASSGRGDRGSPYTEAFF TGTGCCAGCAGCGGCCGCGGTGACAGGGGGTCCCCGTACACTGAAGCTTTCTTT
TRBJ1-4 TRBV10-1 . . CASSVGAGEKLFF TGCGCCAGCAGTGTGGGGGCCGGTGAAAAACTGTTTTTT
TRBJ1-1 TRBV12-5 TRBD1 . CASGLKQGVRGSGTEAFF TGTGCTAGTGGTTTGAAACAGGGGGTACGTGGCTCGGGGACTGAAGCTTTCTTT
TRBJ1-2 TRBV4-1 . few CASSQEAQAGGYTF TGCGCCAGCAGCCAAGAAGCACAGGCAGGGGGCTACACCTTC
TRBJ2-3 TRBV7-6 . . CASRGAGVNTQYF TGTGCCAGCAGGGGGGCGGGAGTAAATACGCAGTATTTT
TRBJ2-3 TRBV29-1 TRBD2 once CSVDGGGLADTQYF TGCAGCGTTGACGGGGGGGGCCTCGCAGATACGCAGTATTTT
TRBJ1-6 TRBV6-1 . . CASSEVGPGDSPLHF TGTGCCAGCAGTGAAGTAGGCCCGGGGGACTCACCCCTCCACTTT
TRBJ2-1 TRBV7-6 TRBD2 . CASSPGWRGRNEQFF TGTGCCAGCAGCCCCGGATGGCGCGGGAGAAATGAGCAGTTCTTC
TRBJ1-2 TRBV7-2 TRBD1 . CASSGGGRDRINYGYTF TGTGCCAGCAGCGGTGGAGGTCGGGACAGGATCAACTATGGCTACACCTTC
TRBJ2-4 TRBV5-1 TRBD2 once CASSLAATSGRENIQYF TGCGCCAGCAGCTTGGCCGCGACTAGCGGGAGAGAAAACATTCAGTACTTC
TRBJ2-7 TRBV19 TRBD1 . CASGRTGKVSYEQYF TGTGCCAGTGGCCGGACAGGGAAGGTCTCCTACGAGCAGTACTTC
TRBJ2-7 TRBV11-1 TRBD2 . CASSLGAGGAEEQYF TGTGCCAGCAGCTTGGGCGCGGGGGGGGCGGAGGAGCAGTACTTC
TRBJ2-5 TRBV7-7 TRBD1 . CASSPRTGGQFAETQYF TGTGCTAGCAGCCCCCGGACAGGGGGCCAATTTGCGGAGACCCAGTACTTC
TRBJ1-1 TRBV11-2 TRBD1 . CASSLSGGNTEAFF TGTGCCAGCAGCTTATCAGGGGGGAACACTGAAGCTTTCTTT
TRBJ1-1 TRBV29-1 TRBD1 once CSGDSRTEAFF TGCAGCGGGGACAGTCGAACTGAAGCTTTCTTT
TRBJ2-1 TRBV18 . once CASSPLADYNEQFF TGTGCCAGCTCACCACTAGCGGATTACAATGAGCAGTTCTTC